This T cell receptor (beta chain) stems from a study of blood T cell repertoires in COVID-19. As for the study in general: Collection of acute and convalescent COVID-19 samples took place in the United States, Italy and Spain. T cells, B-cell-depleted T cells, or PBMCs supplied cDNA or gDNA.

The germline V gene encodes CDR1 SGHRS and CDR2 YFSETQ. CDR3 size: 14 residues. Losses at the gene ends were 4 bases for V and 3 bases for J; bases not matched to a gene: 2. Sequencing was performed with immunoSEQ multiplex PCR; in TCRdb, only in-frame clones are kept and a portion is missing. The top ten hold under 7.5% of the sample, which has hundreds of thousands of clones, about 89% seen once. This sequence joins TRBV5-1 and TRBJ2-1, with TRBD2 matching 9 bases. Material: peripheral blood. The sequence was obtained from a man in his sixties who had recovered from COVID-19. The CDR3 nucleotides read TGCGCCAGCAGCCCTAGCGGGAACTACAATGAGCAGTTCTTC. Translated, it gives CASSPSGNYNEQFF.